These T cell receptor beta chains were read from a single sample in a study of cytomegalovirus exposure and HLA in healthy donors. The table came from immunoSEQ multiplex PCR; TCRdb's copy has only in-frame clones and leaves some out. The sample gives more than 150,000 clones, around 75% of which show up once; about 7.7% is in the top ten. Sequenced: PBMCs. These receptors originate from a middle-aged woman in good health and CMV-seropositive. Both conserved end residues are part of each CDR3. D genes are given only for firm matches. Only part of the rows carry a size: once, few, many, or a class if the clone is expanded.

few	TRBJ2-7	.	TRBV7-2	TGTGCCAGCAGCTTAGATCCGGGTTCCGAGCAGTACTTC	CASSLDPGSEQYF
.	TRBJ1-2	TRBD1	TRBV18	TGTGCCAGCTCACCACCGAGGGACAGCGGGGGCTACACCTTC	CASSPPRDSGGYTF
few	TRBJ2-5	.	TRBV6-1	TGTGCCAGCAGACTGCAGGGGATTTCGAAGGAGACCCAGTACTTC	CASRLQGISKETQYF
.	TRBJ2-7	TRBD2	TRBV5-6	TGTGCCAGCAGCCTGACTAGCTTTGGAGAGCAGTACTTC	CASSLTSFGEQYF
.	TRBJ1-2	TRBD1	TRBV27	TGTGCCAGCAGTCGACAGGGGGCTACAGCTAACTATGGCTACACCTTC	CASSRQGATANYGYTF
.	TRBJ2-3	.	TRBV5-4	TGTGCCAGCAGCCCCCCTAGCACAGATACGCAGTATTTT	CASSPPSTDTQYF
.	TRBJ1-6	TRBD1	TRBV6-6	TGTGCCAGCAGTTACTCTAGACAGGGACCTAATTCACCCCTCCACTTT	CASSYSRQGPNSPLHF
.	TRBJ2-3	.	TRBV7-3	TGTGCCAGCAGCTCCTCGCGGAGCCGCACAGATACGCAGTATTTT	CASSSSRSRTDTQYF
.	TRBJ1-1	TRBD1	TRBV9	TGTGCCACCAAAACAGGGGGCGAAGCTGACACTGAAGCTTTCTTT	CATKTGGEADTEAFF
.	TRBJ2-1	.	TRBV11-3	TGTGCCAGCAGCTTAGATCACGGGTCGTTCTACAATGAGCAGTTCTTC	CASSLDHGSFYNEQFF
.	TRBJ1-3	TRBD1	TRBV18	TGTGCCAGCTCGCAGACAGGGGGAAACACCATATATTTT	CASSQTGGNTIYF
.	TRBJ1-2	TRBD1	TRBV5-4	TGTGCCAGCAGCTTCGGGACAGTCTCTAACTATGGCTACACCTTC	CASSFGTVSNYGYTF
.	TRBJ2-1	TRBD2	TRBV15	TGTGCCACCAGCAGAGACCTAGCGGGGAACAATGAGCAGTTCTTC	CATSRDLAGNNEQFF
.	TRBJ1-6	.	TRBV30	TGTGCCTACGGGGATTATAATTCACCCCTCCACTTT	CAYGDYNSPLHF
.	TRBJ1-2	.	TRBV7-2	TGTGCCAGCAGCCCCTCCTTGGCCAATGGCTACACCTTC	CASSPSLANGYTF
.	TRBJ2-7	TRBD2	TRBV13	TGTGCCAGCTCTCTGGGGCTAGCGGCCTACGAGCAGTACTTC	CASSLGLAAYEQYF
.	TRBJ2-1	.	TRBV27	TGTGCCAGCAGTTTATTATTGGGTGCGGGGAGCTCCTACAATGAGCAGTTCTTC	CASSLLLGAGSSYNEQFF
.	TRBJ2-1	.	TRBV5-4	TGTGCCAGCAGCTTACTCAGCGGTCTCGTGAATGAGCAGTTCTTC	CASSLLSGLVNEQFF
.	TRBJ2-7	TRBD2	TRBV5-4	TGTGCCAGCAGCTTGGGATCTAGCGGGAGCAACGAGCAGTACTTC	CASSLGSSGSNEQYF
.	TRBJ2-3	.	TRBV29-1	TGCAGCGGAGGTGACACAGATACGCAGTATTTT	CSGGDTDTQYF
.	TRBJ1-1	TRBD1	TRBV7-2	TGTGCCAGCAGCTTAAGACAGGGTTTTGCTTTCTTT	CASSLRQGFAFF
few	TRBJ2-7	.	TRBV4-3	TGCGCCAGCAGCCAAGACGGAGGTCCCTACGAGCAGTACTTC	CASSQDGGPYEQYF